This T cell receptor beta chain was retrieved from a study of OX40 agonist ivuxolimab in advanced cancers. For the study at large: Patients received intravenous ivuxolimab every 2 weeks at 0.01 to 10 mg/kg. People in dose escalation had one of these cancers: hepatocellular carcinoma, melanoma, renal cell or head and neck cancer. Three patients, one with hepatocellular carcinoma and two with cutaneous melanoma, responded partially.

Sampled blood was obtained at baseline, cycle 4 day 1, and cycle 7 day 1. The CDR3 consists of 15 residues. Deletions cut 3 bases from V and 2 bases from J, with 13 bases between. In germline, CDR1 is SGHRS, CDR2 YFSETQ. Using immunoSEQ multiplex PCR, the repertoire was profiled, and TCRdb retains in-frame clones only, with some absent. The sample holds under 85,000 clones; 90% to 95% are singletons and the top ten take around 0.28%. Sequencing used CD4+ or CD8+ T cells sorted from blood, obtained in a trial of the OX40 agonist ivuxolimab. The receptor comes from an adult with an advanced solid tumor such as melanoma, head and neck, liver or kidney cancer. The chain links TRBV5-1 to TRBJ2-3; tentative D call: TRBD2 (5 bases). The CDR3 sequence is CASSSAGVNTDTQYF. CDR3 DNA sequence: TGCGCCAGCAGCTCGGCCGGGGTAAACACAGATACGCAGTATTTT.